The 9 T cell receptor beta chains listed next were all sequenced from one sample in a study of blood T cell repertoires in COVID-19. Produced via immunoSEQ multiplex PCR; TCRdb's table is partial and in-frame only. The top ten clones hold over 9.5% of a sample with 200,000 to 250,000 clones, more than 80% of them seen once. Sequencing was performed on peripheral blood. The receptors come from a woman older than 75 with acute or convalescent COVID-19.

This rearrangement joins TRBV6-5 to TRBJ2-1; D is uncertain. The germline CDR1 and CDR2 sequences are MNHEY and SVGAGI. There are 13 residues in the CDR3. V was trimmed by 0 bases and J by 5 bases, leaving 5 bases between them. The CDR3 nucleotides are TGTGCCAGCAGTTACTCGGAGAACAATGAGCAGTTCTTC. Translation: CASSYSENNEQFF.

The chain has TRBV7-6 and TRBJ2-7; 10 nucleotides line up with TRBD1. The CDR3 spans 17 residues. The J segment lost 7 bases and the V segment lost 1 base, leaving 13 bases of the junction unmatched. From germline, CDR1 is SGHVS and CDR2 FNYEAQ. The DNA of the CDR3 is TGTGCCAGCAGCTTAGGTCTGCCGGGACAGGGGAGGTCGGAGCAGTACTTC. Translation gives CASSLGLPGQGRSEQYF.

The chain uses TRBV3-1 (or the pseudogene TRBV3-2) and TRBJ2-1; 12 bases line up with TRBD2. The CDR3 runs to 17 residues. V gave up 1 base and J gave up 4 bases; unmatched junction bases: 5. Germline assignment: CDR1 LGHDT and CDR2 YNNKEL (reference sequence). The CDR3 is CASSQGGLAGIYNEQFF. Here the CDR3 DNA reads TGTGCCAGCAGCCAAGGCGGACTAGCGGGGATATACAATGAGCAGTTCTTC.

The V call is TRBV5-1, the J call TRBJ1-2, with 7 bases lining up with TRBD1. Trimming cost V 4 bases and J 2 bases; bases outside gene matches: 5. CDR1 SGHRS and CDR2 YFSETQ come from the germline V gene. The CDR3 runs 14 residues. The CDR3 sequence: CASSPSTGNYGYTF. CDR3 sequence (DNA): TGCGCCAGCAGCCCGTCGACAGGGAACTATGGCTACACCTTC.

This clone was picked up one time. The rearrangement uses TRBV7-3 and TRBJ2-2; 13 nucleotides match TRBD2. V shed 0 bases, J shed 4 bases, and the junction held 2 bases outside the gene matches. The CDR3 runs to 17 residues. Germline V gene lookup returns CDR1 SGHTA and CDR2 FQGTGA. The CDR3 DNA reads as TGTGCCAGCAGCTTAACGACTAGCGGGGGGACCACCGGGGAGCTGTTTTTT. This translates into CASSLTTSGGTTGELFF.

The gene calls are TRBV15 and TRBJ2-3; D perhaps matches TRBD1 (5 bases). Trimming removed 1 base at V and 0 bases at J, with 11 bases between. The length of the CDR3 is 16 residues. Germline CDR1 is LNHNV and CDR2 is YYDKDF (reference sequence). The CDR3 DNA follows: TGTGCCACCAGCAGAGGACAGTTTGTTAGCACAGATACGCAGTATTTT. It encodes CATSRGQFVSTDTQYF.

This clone was seen just once. The rearrangement joins TRBV24-1 to TRBJ2-3; D gene uncertain. The CDR3 is 14 amino acids. Per the germline V gene, CDR1 is KGHDR and CDR2 is SFDVKD. The V end was cut by 9 bases, the J end by 4 bases, with 16 bases between. The CDR3 coding sequence is TGTGCCACCCCCATTTTAAGCCCCCCAGATACGCAGTATTTT. Its translation: CATPILSPPDTQYF.

J is TRBJ1-1 and V is TRBV10-3; 10 bases line up with TRBD1. Germline V gene sequence: CDR1 ENHRY, CDR2 SYGVKD. The CDR3 spans 14 residues. The junction had 4 bases not matched to a gene; V was cut back by 6 bases and J by 3 bases. For the CDR3, the DNA is TGTGCCATCAGAAGACAGGGGGCGGACACTGAAGCTTTCTTT. It is translated as CAIRRQGADTEAFF.

The rearrangement uses TRBV10-3 and TRBJ2-7, with 7 bases aligning to TRBD2. The length of the CDR3 is 15 residues. The V gene's germline CDR1 is ENHRY and CDR2 SYGVKD. The V and J ends lost 6 bases and 4 bases, in that order; junction bases with no gene match: 12. DNA of the CDR3: TGTGCCATCAGCGCTGCGGGGGACGCGGCTTACGAGCAGTACTTC. Translating it yields CAISAAGDAAYEQYF.